The 29 T cell receptor beta chains below were found in one sample sequenced in a study of T cells expressing NK-cell markers. TCRdb re-called the 5' RACE reads, yielding one record per CDR3 amino acid sequence without DNA. There are 200,000 to 300,000 distinct CDR3 sequences in the sample, with around 0.4% held by the top ten. The sequenced sample was blood T cells: a sorted CD56 or NKG2C T cell subset, CD4+ or CD8+ T cells, or bulk PBMC T cells (not recorded which). Receptors were obtained from a man aged 18 to 29 in good health.

The chain combines TRBV7-3 with TRBJ2-1; TCRdb proposes TRBD2, but this gene call is untestable without DNA. This CDR3 contains 17 residues. Germline CDR1 is SGHTA and CDR2 is FQGTGA. CDR3 in amino acids: CASSLIPGAGRDNEQFF.

The chain recombines TRBV12-3 or TRBV12-4 with TRBJ2-3; there is no DNA to check the TCRdb D call of TRBD2. The CDR3 runs to 12 residues. The chain's CDR3 is CASSPRTSAQYF.

The CDR3 is CASSFFWTRDEQYF. V gene TRBV7-8 combines with J gene TRBJ2-7; the TRBD2 assignment by TCRdb is unverifiable without DNA. This CDR3 contains 14 residues. CDR1 and CDR2 (germline): SGHVS, FQNEAQ.

This sequence joins TRBV7-9 and TRBJ2-7. Germline values: CDR1 SEHNR, CDR2 FQNEAQ (reference sequence). The CDR3 extends over 13 amino acids. CDR3 sequence: CASSPDLSYEQYF.

V is TRBV10-3 and J is TRBJ2-5; TCRdb proposes TRBD1, but this gene call is untestable without DNA. The CDR3 has 14 residues. In germline, CDR1 is ENHRY, CDR2 SYGVKD. CDR3 loop: CAISGGANQETQYF.

The V call is TRBV6-1, the J call TRBJ2-2; there is no DNA to check the TCRdb D call of TRBD2. Germline CDR1 MNHNS, CDR2 SASEGT. The CDR3 has 15 residues. The CDR3 protein is CASSPGLLNTGELFF.

V is TRBV12-3 or TRBV12-4 and J is TRBJ2-2. The CDR3 sequence is 12 residues long. The CDR3 sequence is CASSLHSGELFF.

J is TRBJ2-3 and V is TRBV29-1; TCRdb names TRBD1, which stays unverified in the absence of DNA. This CDR3 has 13 residues. Germline CDR1 reads SQVTM; CDR2 reads ANQGSEA. The CDR3 is CSVMGTSTDTQYF.

This chain uses TRBV7-2 with TRBJ1-5; the D gene TCRdb calls, TRBD1, cannot be checked with no DNA. The CDR3 contains 14 residues. CDR1 is SGHTA, CDR2 FQGNSA, per germline. The CDR3 sequence: CASSPRQGVQPQHF.

V gene TRBV6-1 combines with J gene TRBJ1-2. Germline-derived CDR1 and CDR2 are MNHNS and SASEGT. The CDR3 has 11 amino acids. CDR3 sequence: CASSKNYGYTF.

The rearrangement joins TRBV20-1 to TRBJ2-5; the D call from TCRdb, TRBD2, cannot be confirmed without DNA. The CDR3 sequence is 13 residues long. CDR1 DFQATT and CDR2 SNEGSKA come from the germline V gene (reference sequence). The CDR3 region is CSAIAGGGETQYF.

The rearrangement uses TRBV10-3 and TRBJ2-2; the D call of TRBD2 rests on TCRdb alone, since no DNA is present to check it. The CDR3 has 15 residues. Germline CDR1 and CDR2: ENHRY and SYGVKD. CDR3 residues: CATGTSGRGTGELFF.

The chain uses TRBV6-2 or TRBV6-3 and TRBJ1-1; TCRdb's D call, TRBD1, is unchecked because there is no DNA. This CDR3 region has 11 residues. The germline V gene encodes CDR1 MNHEY and CDR2 SVGEGT. CDR3 amino acids: CASSQGTEAFF.

The V and J genes are TRBV12-3 or TRBV12-4 and TRBJ2-2; TCRdb indicates TRBD2, and absent DNA this call remains unverified. The CDR3 is 15 residues long. CDR3: CASRGLAGPAGELFF.

The chain recombines TRBV24-1 with TRBJ2-1; TCRdb's D gene call, TRBD2, goes unchecked for lack of DNA. Germline V CDR1 and CDR2: KGHDR, SFDVKD. CDR3 length: 16 residues. CDR3 sequence: CATSVHASGRADEQFF.

The chain employs TRBV11-3 and TRBJ1-1. Germline loops: CDR1 SGHNT, CDR2 YENEEA. The CDR3 has 15 residues. This chain's CDR3 is CASSLNPSGTSEAFF. The full variable domain, its missing parts supplied by reference TRBV11-3 and TRBJ1-1, is EAGVVQSPRYKIIEKKQPVAFWCNPISGHNTLYWYLQNLGQGPELLIRYENEEAVDDSQLPKDRFSAERLKGVDSTLKIQPAELGDSAVYLCASSLNPSGTSEAFFGQGTRLTVV.

The rearrangement uses TRBV6-5 and TRBJ1-6. The CDR3 length is 16 residues. Per germline, CDR1 MNHEY and CDR2 SVGAGI. The CDR3: CASSYEGSSYNSPLHF.

The chain couples TRBV7-2 to TRBJ2-7; the TRBD1 assignment by TCRdb is unverifiable without DNA. This CDR3 comprises 15 residues. Germline V lookup: CDR1 SGHTA, CDR2 FQGNSA. CDR3 loop: CASSLVDRGPYEQYF.

The V and J genes are TRBV12-3 or TRBV12-4 and TRBJ2-1; the TCRdb call, TRBD2, lacks DNA for checking. This CDR3 is 13 amino acids long. CDR3 amino acids: CASQAGGIGEQFF.

The V call is TRBV29-1, the J call TRBJ1-1. CDR3 length: 13 residues. Germline lookup yields CDR1 SQVTM and CDR2 ANQGSEA. The CDR3 protein is CSVLTGPNTEAFF.

This sequence joins TRBV25-1 and TRBJ2-3. Germline values: CDR1 MGHDK, CDR2 SYGVNS. This CDR3 spans 13 amino acids. CDR3 protein: CASSEFSADTQYF.

CDR3 region: CSVERVGEKLFF. V and J are TRBV29-1 and TRBJ1-4. CDR1 is SQVTM and CDR2 is ANQGSEA in the germline V gene. The CDR3 covers 12 residues. Filled out from reference TRBV29-1 and TRBJ1-4, the complete variable domain reads SAVISQKPSRDICQRGTSLTIQCQVDSQVTMMFWYRQQPGQSLTLIATANQGSEATYESGFVIDKFPISRPNLTFSTLTVSNMSPEDSSIYLCSVERVGEKLFFGSGTQLSVL.

The chain joins TRBV12-3 or TRBV12-4 to TRBJ2-1; the D call from TCRdb, TRBD2, cannot be confirmed without DNA. The CDR3 spans 17 residues. CDR3 loop: CASSSTTSGSSYNEQFF.

The chain uses TRBV20-1 and TRBJ2-3; no DNA is available, so the TRBD2 call from TCRdb remains unchecked. From germline, CDR1 is DFQATT and CDR2 SNEGSKA (reference sequence). The CDR3 contains 14 residues. The CDR3 loop reads CSASGSGVPDTQYF.

The chain employs TRBV7-9 and TRBJ2-1; TCRdb's D gene call, TRBD2, goes unchecked for lack of DNA. CDR1 SEHNR and CDR2 FQNEAQ come from the germline V gene (reference sequence). The CDR3 totals 16 residues. The CDR3 sequence: CASSPTGTSVKNEQFF.

The chain carries TRBV20-1 and TRBJ2-1; no DNA is available, so the TRBD2 call from TCRdb remains unchecked. Germline loops: CDR1 DFQATT, CDR2 SNEGSKA (reference sequence). CDR3 size: 14 residues. CDR3 sequence reads: CSANRAGGGDEQFF.

The genes are TRBV5-4 and TRBJ2-3; the TCRdb call, TRBD1, lacks DNA for checking. This CDR3 contains 13 residues. CDR1 is SGHNT, CDR2 YYREEE, per germline (reference sequence). CDR3 sequence reads: CAGGSQSTDTQYF. The full variable domain, in which reference TRBV5-4 and TRBJ2-3 provide the parts outside the CDR3, is ETGVTQSPTHLIKTRGQQVTLRCSSQSGHNTVSWYQQALGQGPQFIFQYYREEENGRGNFPPRFSGLQFPNYSSELNVNALELDDSALYLCAGGSQSTDTQYFGPGTRLTVL.

The V call is TRBV29-1, the J call TRBJ1-1. The CDR3 spans 11 residues. Germline CDR1 is SQVTM and CDR2 is ANQGSEA. CDR3 protein: CSATVDTEAFF.

J is TRBJ2-2 and V is TRBV20-1; absent DNA, TCRdb's TRBD2 call cannot be checked. The CDR3 loop spans 15 amino acids. CDR1 and CDR2 (germline): DFQATT, SNEGSKA (reference sequence). CDR3 region: CSAPIAGANTGELFF.